Below are 15 T cell receptor beta chains sequenced from a single sample in a study of cytomegalovirus exposure and HLA in healthy donors. Vbeta (60) and Jbeta (13) primers were used in the PCR. Profiled with immunoSEQ multiplex PCR; TCRdb holds only in-frame clones, not every one. Here the sample spans 180,000 or so clones, over 60% being singletons. Source material: PBMCs. These receptors were obtained from a man aged 35-49 years in good health and CMV-seropositive.

The rearrangement uses TRBV5-1 and TRBJ2-7; maybe TRBD1 (6 bases). The V gene lost 4 bases and the J gene lost 0 bases, with 11 bases spanning the gap. This CDR3 comprises 14 residues. Germline CDR1 and CDR2: SGHRS and YFSETQ. The DNA of the CDR3 is TGCGCCAGCAGCACCGGACAGTCCTCCTACGAGCAGTACTTC. Translated, it gives CASSTGQSSYEQYF.

The chain employs TRBV30 and TRBJ1-1; 8 positions match TRBD1. Germline V gene data show CDR1 as GTSNPN and CDR2 as SVGIG (reference sequence). There are 14 residues in the CDR3. The trim removed 1 base at V and 4 bases at J, leaving 5 bases unmatched. This CDR3 is CAWSGTGLGTEAFF. In nucleotides, the CDR3 is TGTGCCTGGAGTGGGACAGGGTTAGGCACTGAAGCTTTCTTT.

The CDR3 nucleotides read TGCGCCAGCAGCCAAGCGTCAGGAGGGAGGATTTTTAGCGGGGGCCCAGATACGCAGTATTTT. Amino acids: CASSQASGGRIFSGGPDTQYF. The chain is built from TRBV4-1 and TRBJ2-3, with 9 positions matching TRBD2. Per the germline V gene, CDR1 is MGHRA and CDR2 is YSYEKL. This CDR3 is 21 amino acids long. The V and J ends lost 1 base and 4 bases, in that order; junction bases with no gene match: 21.

The table lists this clone with a few counts. This rearrangement joins TRBV19 to TRBJ1-1; the D gene is possibly TRBD1 (6 bases). V gave up 6 bases and J gave up 1 base, with 9 bases separating them. This CDR3 contains 13 residues. Germline V gives CDR1 LNHDA, CDR2 SQIVND (reference sequence). The CDR3 loop reads CASRRGQNTEAFF. CDR3 nucleotides: TGTGCCAGTAGGAGGGGACAGAACACTGAAGCTTTCTTT.

The chain links TRBV7-9 to TRBJ2-1; 12 bases match TRBD2. Germline CDR1 is SEHNR and CDR2 is FQNEAQ (reference sequence). J was trimmed by 9 bases and V by 8 bases; bases with no gene match: 8. The CDR3 covers 14 residues. The CDR3 loop is CASLLAGGRPEQFF. In nucleotides, the CDR3 is TGTGCCAGCTTACTAGCGGGAGGAAGGCCTGAGCAGTTCTTC.

This clone has just a few counts. The rearrangement joins TRBV6-5 to TRBJ1-1; 9 bases match TRBD1. The CDR3 sequence is 15 residues long. The junction had 4 bases not matched to a gene; V was cut back by 0 bases and J by 5 bases. Germline CDR1 MNHEY, CDR2 SVGAGI. CDR3 residues: CASSYSDRGGTEAFF. In DNA form, the CDR3 reads TGTGCCAGCAGTTACTCGGACAGGGGAGGAACTGAAGCTTTCTTT.

This chain links TRBV18 with TRBJ2-7; D gene ambiguous. The length of the CDR3 is 12 residues. Trimming stripped 5 bases from V and 3 bases from J, with 8 bases between. Per germline, CDR1 KGHSH and CDR2 LQKENI. The chain's CDR3 is CASSEQNYEQYF. The DNA of the CDR3 is TGTGCCAGCTCAGAACAGAACTACGAGCAGTACTTC. Full variable domain (missing parts from reference TRBV18 and TRBJ2-7): NAGVMQNPRHLVRRRGQEARLRCSPMKGHSHVYWYRQLPEEGLKFMVYLQKENIIDESGMPKERFSAEFPKEGPSILRIQQVVRGDSAAYFCASSEQNYEQYFGPGTRLTVT.

The V call is TRBV27, the J call TRBJ1-6; TRBD1 agrees at 10 bases. J lost 9 bases, V lost 6 bases, and 5 bases had no gene match. Germline V gene lookup returns CDR1 MNHEY and CDR2 SMNVEV (reference sequence). The CDR3 is 14 residues long. The CDR3 loop is CASRSGQGVSPLHF. Written as DNA, the CDR3 is TGTGCCAGCAGGTCAGGACAGGGGGTTTCACCCCTCCACTTT.

The rearrangement uses TRBV19 and TRBJ2-7, with a tentative D call TRBD1 (6 bases). Looked up from germline, CDR1 is LNHDA and CDR2 is SQIVND (reference sequence). The CDR3 extends over 15 amino acids. The V end lost 3 bases, the J end lost 0 bases, and 12 bases lay between the germline ends. The DNA of the CDR3 is TGTGCCAGTAGTATTGTATGGACAGCCTCCTACGAGCAGTACTTC. It codes for CASSIVWTASYEQYF.

The chain's CDR3 is CASSPGGGSQPQHF. CDR3 nucleotides: TGTGCCAGCAGCCCCGGCGGAGGGAGTCAGCCCCAGCATTTT. V usage is TRBV11-2 and J usage is TRBJ1-5, with unresolved D. The germline V gene encodes CDR1 SGHAT and CDR2 FQNNGV. This CDR3 contains 14 residues. V was trimmed by 5 bases and J by 6 bases, leaving 14 bases between them.

The chain joins TRBV6-5 to TRBJ2-3; a weak D match, TRBD1 (6 bases). CDR1 and CDR2 (germline): MNHEY, SVGAGI. The ends were cut back, 6 bases at V and 0 bases at J, with 10 bases in the middle. The CDR3 has 14 amino acids. The CDR3 here is CASRVRGSTDTQYF. CDR3 coding DNA: TGTGCCAGCAGAGTGAGGGGGAGCACAGATACGCAGTATTTT.

This chain joins TRBV2 and TRBJ2-7; 7 bases align to TRBD1. Looked up from germline, CDR1 is SNHLY and CDR2 is FYNNEI. V lost 4 bases and J lost 4; bases outside the gene matches: 7. This CDR3 comprises 14 residues. This CDR3 reads CASSGRQGPYEQYF. The CDR3 DNA reads as TGTGCCAGCAGTGGAAGACAGGGTCCGTACGAGCAGTACTTC.

Notes on this clone: One end of the junction fails to match germline, which may point to a read error. The chain recombines TRBV30 with TRBJ2-6; TRBD1 aligns across 7 bases. The CDR3 sequence is 14 residues long. Germline-derived CDR1 and CDR2 are GTSNPN and SVGIG (reference sequence). CDR3 DNA: TGTGCCTGGATTGACAGGGCTGGGGCCAACGGCCTGACTTTC. It is translated as CAWIDRAGANGLTF.

The gene calls are TRBV5-1 and TRBJ2-1; tentative D call: TRBD1 (6 bases). The germline gives CDR1 SGHRS, CDR2 YFSETQ. This CDR3 spans 14 amino acids. Trimming stripped 1 base from V and 8 bases from J, with 13 bases between. The CDR3 reads CASSLNSGVDEQFF. The CDR3 DNA reads TGCGCCAGCAGCTTGAACTCAGGGGTCGATGAGCAGTTCTTC. The entire variable domain, with the rest obtained from reference TRBV5-1 and TRBJ2-1, is as follows: KAGVTQTPRYLIKTRGQQVTLSCSPISGHRSVSWYQQTPGQGLQFLFEYFSETQRNKGNFPGRFSGRQFSNSRSEMNVSTLELGDSALYLCASSLNSGVDEQFFGPGTRLTVL.

This clone occurred a few times. V and J are TRBV6-5 and TRBJ2-1; possible D gene TRBD2, 6 bases. Trimming left V 6 bases short and J 9 bases short, with 12 bases between. CDR3 length: 12 amino acids. CDR1 is MNHEY and CDR2 is SVGAGI in the germline V gene. The DNA for the CDR3 is TGTGCCAGCAGCAAGACTAGTTTTGAGCAGTTCTTC. Protein: CASSKTSFEQFF.